This TCR beta chain was sequenced for a study of early T cells in non-severe SARS-CoV-2 infection. Researchers tagged individual cDNA molecules with unique molecular identifiers. TCRdb fed the 5' RACE reads into MiXCR, producing one record per CDR3 protein. The sample contains roughly 81,000 distinct CDR3 sequences, around an eighth of which appear only once. In its sample, this clonotype was seen many times. The TCR comes from an adult who was a healthcare worker with PCR-confirmed SARS-CoV-2 infection or an uninfected control (not recorded which). Sequenced material: whole blood.

The CDR3 DNA follows: TGTGCCAGCAGCTTAGTCCCCCCCTGGGTGCACGAGCAGTACTTC. The encoded protein is CASSLVPPWVHEQYF. This chain connects TRBV11-2 to TRBJ2-7; D unresolved. V dropped 1 base and J dropped 5 bases, with 15 bases sitting between them. This CDR3 is built from 15 residues. Looked up from germline, CDR1 is SGHAT and CDR2 is FQNNGV.